The clone carrying this T cell receptor (beta chain) was picked up a small number of times. The antigen remains undetermined. Samples came from axillary lymph nodes draining the breast cancer. TCRdb fed the multiplex PCR reads into MiXCR, producing one record per CDR3 protein. The sample lists about 80,000 distinct CDR3 sequences; about 21% were seen once. With 4 bases removed from V and 0 bases from J, the gap between germline ends came to 26 bases. This CDR3 spans 20 amino acids. Germline V CDR1 and CDR2: SGHRS, YFSETQ. The data are from a study of breast tumors, draining lymph nodes, adjacent tissues. General study points: Luminal-like breast cancer showed significantly greater tumor-nontumor repertoire similarity than basal-like breast cancer did. Tumor repertoires ranked between lymph nodes and nontumor tissue in diversity, with V and J gene preferences. Most tumor T cells seemingly derive from lymph node, then expand in tumor.

This TCR derives from a female donor with breast cancer. Some clones in this sample may be carry-over from other donors' samples. Sequenced material: axillary lymph node tissue. The V gene is TRBV5-1, the J gene TRBJ2-1; D possibly corresponds to TRBD1 (7 bases). The chain's CDR3 is CASSRRGQGISESSYNEQFF. DNA of the CDR3: TGCGCCAGCAGCCGGAGGGGGCAGGGGATAAGCGAAAGCTCCTACAATGAGCAGTTCTTC.